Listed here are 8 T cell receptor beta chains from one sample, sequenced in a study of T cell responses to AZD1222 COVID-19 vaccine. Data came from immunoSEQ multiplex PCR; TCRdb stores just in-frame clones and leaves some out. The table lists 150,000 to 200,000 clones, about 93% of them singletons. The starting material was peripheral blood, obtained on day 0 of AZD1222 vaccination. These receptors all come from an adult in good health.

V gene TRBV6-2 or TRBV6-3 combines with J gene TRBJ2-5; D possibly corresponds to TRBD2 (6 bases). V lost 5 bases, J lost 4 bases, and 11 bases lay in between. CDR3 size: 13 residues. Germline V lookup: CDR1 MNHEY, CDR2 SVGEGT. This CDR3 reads CASSTGGGETQYF. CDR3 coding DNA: TGTGCCAGCAGTACCGGGGGAGGAGAGACCCAGTACTTC.

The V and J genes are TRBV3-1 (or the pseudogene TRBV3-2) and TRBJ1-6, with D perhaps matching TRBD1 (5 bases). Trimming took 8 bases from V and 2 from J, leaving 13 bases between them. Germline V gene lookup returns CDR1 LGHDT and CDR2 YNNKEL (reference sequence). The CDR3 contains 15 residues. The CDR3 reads CASLDGGTYNSPLHF. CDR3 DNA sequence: TGTGCCAGCCTGGACGGGGGTACCTATAATTCACCCCTCCACTTT.

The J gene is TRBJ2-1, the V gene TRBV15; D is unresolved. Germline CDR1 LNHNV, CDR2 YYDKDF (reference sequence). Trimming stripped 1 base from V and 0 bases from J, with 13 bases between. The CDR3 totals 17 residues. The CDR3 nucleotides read TGTGCCACCAGCAGAGGGGGTGGGGTGAGCTCCTACAATGAGCAGTTCTTC. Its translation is CATSRGGGVSSYNEQFF.

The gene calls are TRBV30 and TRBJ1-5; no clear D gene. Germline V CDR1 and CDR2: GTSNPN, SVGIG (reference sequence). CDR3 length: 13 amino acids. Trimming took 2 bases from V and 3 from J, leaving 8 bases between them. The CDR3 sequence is CAWSKGLNQPQHF. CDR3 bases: TGTGCCTGGAGTAAAGGACTCAATCAGCCCCAGCATTTT.

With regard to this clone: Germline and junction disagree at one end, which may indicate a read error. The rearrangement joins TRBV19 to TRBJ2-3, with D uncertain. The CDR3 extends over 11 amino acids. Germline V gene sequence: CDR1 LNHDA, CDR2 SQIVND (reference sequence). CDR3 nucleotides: TGTGCCAGTACTATAGGGGATACGCAGTATTTT. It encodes CASTIGDTQYF.

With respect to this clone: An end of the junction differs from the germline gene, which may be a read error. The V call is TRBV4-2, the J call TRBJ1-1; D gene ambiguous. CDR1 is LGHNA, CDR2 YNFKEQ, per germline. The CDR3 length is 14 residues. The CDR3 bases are TGTACCAGCAGCCACTACGATAGGAACACTGAAGCTTTCTTT. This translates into CTSSHYDRNTEAFF.

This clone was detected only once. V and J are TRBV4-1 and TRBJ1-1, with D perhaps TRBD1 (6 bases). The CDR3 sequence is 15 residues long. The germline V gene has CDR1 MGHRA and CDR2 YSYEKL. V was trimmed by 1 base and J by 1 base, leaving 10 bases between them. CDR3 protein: CASSQVRDKNTEAFF. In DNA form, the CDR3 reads TGCGCCAGCAGCCAAGTTCGGGACAAGAACACTGAAGCTTTCTTT.

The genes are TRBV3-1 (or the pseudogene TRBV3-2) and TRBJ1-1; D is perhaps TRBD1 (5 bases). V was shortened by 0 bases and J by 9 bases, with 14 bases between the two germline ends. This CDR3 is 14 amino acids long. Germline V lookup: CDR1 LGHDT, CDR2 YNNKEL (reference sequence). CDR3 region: CASSQEGATSQAFF. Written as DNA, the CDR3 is TGTGCCAGCAGCCAAGAAGGGGCGACGAGCCAAGCTTTCTTT.